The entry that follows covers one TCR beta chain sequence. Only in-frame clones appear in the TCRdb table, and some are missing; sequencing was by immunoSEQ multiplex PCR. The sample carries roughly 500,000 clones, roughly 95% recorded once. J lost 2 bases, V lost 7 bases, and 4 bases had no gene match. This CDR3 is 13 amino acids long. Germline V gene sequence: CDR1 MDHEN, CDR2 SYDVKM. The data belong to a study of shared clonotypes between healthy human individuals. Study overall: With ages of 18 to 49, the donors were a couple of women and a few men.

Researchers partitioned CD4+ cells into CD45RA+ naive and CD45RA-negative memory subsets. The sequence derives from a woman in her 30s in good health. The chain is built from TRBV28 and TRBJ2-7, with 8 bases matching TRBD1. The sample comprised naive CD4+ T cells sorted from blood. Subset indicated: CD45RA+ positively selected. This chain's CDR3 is CASIRGHTYEQYF. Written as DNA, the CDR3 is TGTGCCAGCATCAGGGGGCATACCTACGAGCAGTACTTC.